The 13 T cell receptor beta chains in this list originate from one sample, sequenced in a study of cytotoxic CD8 clonotypes in ibrutinib-treated CLL. The assay was immunoSEQ multiplex PCR, and TCRdb's table has in-frame clones only and misses some. The data show over 120,000 clones, about 84% seen once. The input for sequencing was PBMCs, taken after 36 months of ibrutinib treatment. The receptors were gathered from a human donor with chronic lymphocytic leukemia.

This clone has just a few counts. The chain combines TRBV27 with TRBJ2-2, with no clear D. The V end was cut by 0 bases, the J end by 4 bases, with 6 bases between. The CDR3 has 14 residues. From germline, CDR1 is MNHEY and CDR2 SMNVEV (reference sequence). The CDR3 region is CASSLSGPTGELFF. The CDR3 region has the DNA TGTGCCAGCAGTTTATCGGGCCCCACCGGGGAGCTGTTTTTT.

The chain carries TRBV6-5 and TRBJ1-1, with D possibly being TRBD1 (6 bases). Germline V CDR1 and CDR2: MNHEY, SVGAGI. V lost 6 bases and J lost 0, with 14 bases in between. The CDR3 is 15 amino acids. The CDR3 DNA reads TGTGCCAGCAGCCCACCGGGACATTTGAACACTGAAGCTTTCTTT. Translating it yields CASSPPGHLNTEAFF.

The rearrangement uses TRBV10-3 and TRBJ2-7, with 9 nucleotides matching TRBD1. The V and J ends lost 6 bases and 5 bases, in that order; junction bases with no gene match: 5. The CDR3 has 13 amino acids. Germline CDR1 and CDR2: ENHRY and SYGVKD. The CDR3 DNA is TGTGCCATCAGAACGACAGGGGGGGACGAGCAGTACTTC. It yields the protein CAIRTTGGDEQYF.

The chain couples TRBV13 to TRBJ2-7; the match to TRBD2 covers 8 bases. This CDR3 is built from 13 residues. Trimming took 6 bases from V and 3 from J; bases not matched to a gene: 4. The germline gives CDR1 PRHDT, CDR2 FYEKMQ (reference sequence). This CDR3 is CASRGTSGYEQYF. In nucleotides, the CDR3 is TGTGCCAGCAGGGGTACTAGCGGCTACGAGCAGTACTTC.

The gene calls are TRBV11-2 and TRBJ1-2, with a weak D call TRBD1 (5 bases). Trimming shortened V by 6 bases and J by 4 bases, and 18 bases separated the two germline ends. Germline V gives CDR1 SGHAT, CDR2 FQNNGV. CDR3 length equals 15 residues. The CDR3 nucleotides are TGTGCCAGCAGGGCCTTCGGGGGGAGAACCTATGGCTACACCTTC. It translates to CASRAFGGRTYGYTF.

The chain uses TRBV28 and TRBJ1-4; the D gene is possibly TRBD1 (6 bases). This CDR3 has 15 amino acids. Trimming left V 6 bases short and J 4 bases short, with 15 bases between. Germline loops: CDR1 MDHEN, CDR2 SYDVKM. The CDR3 reads CASRTTGFSNEKLFF. The DNA of the CDR3 is TGTGCCAGCAGAACTACAGGGTTCAGTAATGAAAAACTGTTTTTT.

This chain connects TRBV5-1 to TRBJ2-7; 8 bases are shared with TRBD1. The V and J ends lost 0 bases and 2 bases, in that order; junction bases with no gene match: 7. Germline assignment: CDR1 SGHRS and CDR2 YFSETQ. The CDR3 sequence is 16 residues long. The CDR3 DNA is TGCGCCAGCAGCTTGGCAGGGGGCGGGAAGGCCTACGAGCAGTACTTC. This sequence encodes CASSLAGGGKAYEQYF.

The CDR3 region is CASSNSGKADTQYF. The CDR3 DNA reads as TGTGCCAGCAGCAATAGCGGGAAGGCAGATACGCAGTATTTT. This chain links TRBV5-4 with TRBJ2-3, with 8 bases fitting TRBD2. The CDR3 extends over 14 amino acids. V shed 4 bases and J 4 bases; nucleotides not matched to a gene: 5. Germline V lookup: CDR1 SGHNT, CDR2 YYREEE (reference sequence).

This rearrangement joins TRBV5-1 to TRBJ1-1; 7 nucleotides align to TRBD1. The germline gives CDR1 SGHRS, CDR2 YFSETQ. J lost 1 base, V lost 4 bases, and 4 bases had no gene match. This CDR3 has 14 residues. The CDR3 bases are TGCGCCAGCAGCACGGGACAGCAGAACACTGAAGCTTTCTTT. It is translated as CASSTGQQNTEAFF.

The V call is TRBV4-1, the J call TRBJ2-4; the D gene is possibly TRBD1 (5 bases). Germline CDR1 is MGHRA and CDR2 is YSYEKL. The CDR3 loop spans 16 amino acids. Trimming removed 0 bases from V and 4 bases from J, with 13 bases in between. CDR3 nucleotides: TGCGCCAGCAGCCAAGATCCAGGGCTCGCAAAAAACATTCAGTACTTC. This sequence encodes CASSQDPGLAKNIQYF.

The genes are TRBV6-5 and TRBJ2-3; weak D call: TRBD1 (6 bases). The V gene's germline CDR1 is MNHEY and CDR2 SVGAGI. This CDR3 has 15 amino acids. Trimming cost V 5 bases and J 2 bases, with 14 bases left between them. The CDR3 nucleotides are TGTGCCAGCAGTATACAGGGTGAGGCCACAGATACGCAGTATTTT. Encoded protein: CASSIQGEATDTQYF.

This sequence joins TRBV19 and TRBJ1-2; D remains ambiguous. Germline CDR1 and CDR2: LNHDA and SQIVND (reference sequence). Trimming cost V 7 bases and J 0 bases, with 15 bases left between them. This CDR3 contains 15 residues. CDR3 bases: TGTGCCAGTACCATAGGGCACCCTCCTAACTATGGCTACACCTTC. Translating gives CASTIGHPPNYGYTF.

The genes are TRBV30 and TRBJ1-2; D remains ambiguous. The CDR3 extends over 12 amino acids. Trimming stripped 0 bases from V and 7 bases from J, with 9 bases between. Germline CDR1 is GTSNPN and CDR2 is SVGIG (reference sequence). The CDR3 nucleotides read TGTGCCTGGAGTGTACAAAAGGGTGGCTACACCTTC. Translated, it gives CAWSVQKGGYTF.